The 9 T cell receptor beta chains below come from one sample, sequenced in a study of T cell repertoires in cytomegalovirus infection. TCRdb re-called the reads with MiXCR, one entry per CDR3 protein. The sample carries tens of thousands of distinct CDR3 sequences, roughly 20% recorded once. Their target antigens are unknown. The sample here was CD8+ T cells from cultured PBMCs, taken from culture after CMV antigen stimulation. These receptors were taken from a human donor in good health (CMV status not recorded). Some clones in this sample may be carry-over from other donors' samples.

This clonotype was observed a single time. The chain couples TRBV7-6 to TRBJ1-2; 8 positions match TRBD1. The CDR3 runs 16 residues. V shed 5 bases and J 3 bases; nucleotides not matched to a gene: 11. Germline CDR1 is SGHVS and CDR2 is FNYEAQ. The CDR3 sequence is CASSPGRTGTHYGYTF. CDR3 DNA: TGTGCCAGCAGCCCGGGGAGGACAGGGACGCACTATGGCTACACCTTC.

This clonotype was seen more than once but under ten times. V is TRBV29-1 and J is TRBJ2-4, with D perhaps matching TRBD1 (6 bases). V lost 4 bases to trimming and J lost 2 bases, with 9 bases between them. CDR1 SQVTM and CDR2 ANQGSEA come from the germline V gene. The CDR3 sequence is 13 residues long. The CDR3: CSVVGQPKNIQYF. The CDR3 DNA reads as TGCAGCGTTGTGGGACAACCCAAAAACATTCAGTACTTC. Supplemented by reference TRBV29-1 and TRBJ2-4, the full variable domain reads SAVISQKPSRDICQRGTSLTIQCQVDSQVTMMFWYRQQPGQSLTLIATANQGSEATYESGFVIDKFPISRPNLTFSTLTVSNMSPEDSSIYLCSVVGQPKNIQYFGAGTRLSVL.

This clonotype was seen a handful of times. This rearrangement joins TRBV19 to TRBJ1-2; D might be TRBD1 (5 bases). Germline values: CDR1 LNHDA, CDR2 SQIVND (reference sequence). V lost 4 bases, J lost 5 bases, and 11 bases lay in between. The CDR3 spans 13 residues. Written as DNA, the CDR3 is TGTGCCAGTAGTAGCGAAGAGGGGTATGGCTACACCTTC. This encodes CASSSEEGYGYTF.

This clonotype was observed a handful of times. The genes are TRBV12-3 or TRBV12-4 and TRBJ2-1; the match to TRBD2 covers 14 bases. The CDR3 totals 16 residues. V dropped 5 bases and J dropped 7; count of bases not matched to a gene: 7. CDR3 sequence: CASSPTSGGAGNEQFF. The CDR3 DNA sequence: TGTGCCAGCAGTCCGACTAGCGGGGGGGCCGGGAATGAGCAGTTCTTC.

The V call is TRBV7-9, the J call TRBJ1-2; TRBD1 matches at 7 bases. With 5 bases clipped from V and 4 bases from J, the junction kept 7 bases outside the gene matches. The CDR3 is made up of 14 amino acids. Looked up from germline, CDR1 is SEHNR and CDR2 is FQNEAQ (reference sequence). For the CDR3, the DNA is TGTGCCAGCAGCCCACAGGGGTTGAGCTATGGCTACACCTTC. It codes for CASSPQGLSYGYTF.

This clonotype was seen only a few times. The V gene is TRBV6-6, the J gene TRBJ2-1; D is unclear. The CDR3 is 17 residues long. V lost 0 bases and J lost 2, with 14 bases in between. CDR1 and CDR2 from the germline V gene are MNHNY and SVGAGI (reference sequence). The CDR3 is CASSYSAETPPYNEQFF. The DNA of the CDR3 is TGTGCCAGCAGTTACTCGGCGGAGACTCCCCCCTACAATGAGCAGTTCTTC.

This clonotype was observed a few times. This rearrangement joins TRBV7-8 to TRBJ2-7; the D is unclear. The V gene lost 2 bases and the J gene lost 0 bases, with 8 bases spanning the gap. From germline, CDR1 is SGHVS and CDR2 FQNEAQ. The length of the CDR3 is 14 residues. CDR3 protein: CASSLFGFSYEQYF. CDR3 nucleotide sequence: TGTGCCAGCAGCTTATTCGGGTTCTCCTACGAGCAGTACTTC.

This clonotype was observed a few times. This chain links TRBV7-9 with TRBJ2-1; TRBD2 matches at 8 bases. The CDR3 extends over 17 amino acids. J lost 4 bases, V lost 4 bases, and 12 bases had no gene match. Germline V gene lookup returns CDR1 SEHNR and CDR2 FQNEAQ (reference sequence). DNA of the CDR3: TGTGCCAGCAGCTCACCCGGGGAGCGGGGGAGTTACAATGAGCAGTTCTTC. Protein product: CASSSPGERGSYNEQFF.

This clonotype has more than one count but fewer than ten. The chain is built from TRBV12-3 or TRBV12-4 and TRBJ2-7; tentative D call: TRBD1 (5 bases). V was cut by 5 bases and J by 6 bases, with 8 bases left in between. The CDR3 covers 11 residues. CDR3 sequence (DNA): TGTGCCAGCAGTCTAGACAGCGAGCAGTACTTC. This codes for CASSLDSEQYF.